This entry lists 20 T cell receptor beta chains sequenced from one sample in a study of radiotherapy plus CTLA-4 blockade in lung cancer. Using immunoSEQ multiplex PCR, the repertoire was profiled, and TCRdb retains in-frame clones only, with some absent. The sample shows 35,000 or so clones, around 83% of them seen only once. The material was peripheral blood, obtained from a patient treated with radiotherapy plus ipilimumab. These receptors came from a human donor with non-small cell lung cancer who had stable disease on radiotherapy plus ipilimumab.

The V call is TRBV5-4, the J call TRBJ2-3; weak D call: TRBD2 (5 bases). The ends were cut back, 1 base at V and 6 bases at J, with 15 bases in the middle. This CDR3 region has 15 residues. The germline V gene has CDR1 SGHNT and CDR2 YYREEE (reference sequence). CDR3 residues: CASSLPGSLGDTQYF. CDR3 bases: TGTGCCAGCAGCTTGCCGGGGTCCCTAGGGGATACGCAGTATTTT.

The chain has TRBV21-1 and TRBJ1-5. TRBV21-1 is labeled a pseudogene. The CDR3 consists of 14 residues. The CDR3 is CASSKTRSNQPQHF. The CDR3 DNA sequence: TGTGCCAGCAGCAAAACTCGGAGCAATCAGCCCCAGCATTTT.

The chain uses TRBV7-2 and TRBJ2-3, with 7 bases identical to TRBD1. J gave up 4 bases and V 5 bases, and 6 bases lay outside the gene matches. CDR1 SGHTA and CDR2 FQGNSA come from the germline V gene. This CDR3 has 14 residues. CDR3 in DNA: TGTGCCAGCAGCGTGGACAGGACTTCAGATACGCAGTATTTT. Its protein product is CASSVDRTSDTQYF. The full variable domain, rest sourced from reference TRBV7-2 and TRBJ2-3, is GAGVSQSPSNKVTEKGKDVELRCDPISGHTALYWYRQSLGQGLEFLIYFQGNSAPDKSGLPSDRFSAERTGGSVSTLTIQRTQQEDSAVYLCASSVDRTSDTQYFGPGTRLTVL.

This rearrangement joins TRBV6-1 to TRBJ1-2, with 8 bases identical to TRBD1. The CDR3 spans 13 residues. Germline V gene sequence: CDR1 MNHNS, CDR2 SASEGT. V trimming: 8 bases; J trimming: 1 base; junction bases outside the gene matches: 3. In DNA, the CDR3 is TGTGCCAGCCGACAGGGGATTAACTATGGCTACACCTTC. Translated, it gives CASRQGINYGYTF.

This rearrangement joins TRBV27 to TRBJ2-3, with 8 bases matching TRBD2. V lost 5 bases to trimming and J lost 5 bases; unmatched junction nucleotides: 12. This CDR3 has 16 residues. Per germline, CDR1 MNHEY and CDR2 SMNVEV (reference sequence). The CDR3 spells CASSTRGGLAGDTQYF. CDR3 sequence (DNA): TGTGCCAGCAGTACCCGCGGGGGGCTAGCGGGAGATACGCAGTATTTT.

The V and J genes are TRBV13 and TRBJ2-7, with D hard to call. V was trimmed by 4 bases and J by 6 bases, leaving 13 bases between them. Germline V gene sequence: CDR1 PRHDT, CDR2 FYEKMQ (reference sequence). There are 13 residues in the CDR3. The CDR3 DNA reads TGTGCCAGCAGCTCTGCGGCGAGGTTCGAGCAGTACTTC. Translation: CASSSAARFEQYF. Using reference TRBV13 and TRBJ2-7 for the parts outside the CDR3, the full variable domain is AAGVIQSPRHLIKEKRETATLKCYPIPRHDTVYWYQQGPGQDPQFLISFYEKMQSDKGSIPDRFSAQQFSDYHSELNMSSLELGDSALYFCASSSAARFEQYFGPGTRLTVT.

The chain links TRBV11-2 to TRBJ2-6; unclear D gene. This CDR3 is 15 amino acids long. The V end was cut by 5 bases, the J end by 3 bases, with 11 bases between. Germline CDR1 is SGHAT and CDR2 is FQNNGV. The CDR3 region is CASSQQWVGANVLTF. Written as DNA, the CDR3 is TGTGCCAGCAGCCAACAGTGGGTTGGGGCCAACGTCCTGACTTTC.

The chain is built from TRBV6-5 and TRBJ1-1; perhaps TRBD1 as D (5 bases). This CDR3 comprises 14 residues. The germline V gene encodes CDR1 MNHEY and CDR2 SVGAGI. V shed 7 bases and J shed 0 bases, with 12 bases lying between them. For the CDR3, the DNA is TGTGCCAGCACCCGACAGTACATGAACACTGAAGCTTTCTTT. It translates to CASTRQYMNTEAFF.

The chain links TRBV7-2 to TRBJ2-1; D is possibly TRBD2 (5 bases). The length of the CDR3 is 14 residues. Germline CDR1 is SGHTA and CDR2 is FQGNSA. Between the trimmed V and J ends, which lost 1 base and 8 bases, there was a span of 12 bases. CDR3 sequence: CASSLEVGVYEQFF. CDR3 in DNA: TGTGCCAGCAGCTTAGAGGTGGGAGTGTATGAGCAGTTCTTC.

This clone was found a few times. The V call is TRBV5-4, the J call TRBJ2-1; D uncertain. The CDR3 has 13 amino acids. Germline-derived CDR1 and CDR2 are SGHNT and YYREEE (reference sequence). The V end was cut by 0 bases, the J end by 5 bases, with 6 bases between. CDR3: CASSLVAHNEQFF. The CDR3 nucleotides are TGTGCCAGCAGCTTGGTAGCCCACAATGAGCAGTTCTTC.

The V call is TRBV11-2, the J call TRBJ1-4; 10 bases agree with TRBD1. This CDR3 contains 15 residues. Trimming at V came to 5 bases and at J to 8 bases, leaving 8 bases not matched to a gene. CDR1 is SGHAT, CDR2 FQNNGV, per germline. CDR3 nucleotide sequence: TGTGCCAGCAGCCCATGGGACAGGGGATACGAAAAACTGTTTTTT. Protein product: CASSPWDRGYEKLFF.

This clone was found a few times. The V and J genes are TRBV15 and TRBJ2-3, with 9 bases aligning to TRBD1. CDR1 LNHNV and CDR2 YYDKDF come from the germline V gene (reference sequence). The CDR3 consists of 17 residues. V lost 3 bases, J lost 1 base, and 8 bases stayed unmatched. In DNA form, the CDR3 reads TGTGCCACCAGCAGGCTTTTACAGGGGGCAGGCACAGATACGCAGTATTTT. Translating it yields CATSRLLQGAGTDTQYF.

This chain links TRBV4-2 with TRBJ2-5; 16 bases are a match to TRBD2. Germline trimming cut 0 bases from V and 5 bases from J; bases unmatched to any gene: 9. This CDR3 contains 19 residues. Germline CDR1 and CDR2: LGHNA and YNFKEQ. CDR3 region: CASSQDRGTSGRAVETQYF. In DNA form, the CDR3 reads TGTGCCAGCAGCCAAGATAGAGGGACTAGCGGGAGGGCCGTGGAGACCCAGTACTTC.

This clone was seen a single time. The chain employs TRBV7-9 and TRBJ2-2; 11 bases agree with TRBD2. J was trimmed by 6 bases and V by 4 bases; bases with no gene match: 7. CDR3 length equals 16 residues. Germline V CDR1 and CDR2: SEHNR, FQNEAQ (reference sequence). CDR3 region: CASSSKTSGKAGELFF. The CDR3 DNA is TGTGCCAGCAGCTCTAAGACTAGCGGGAAGGCCGGGGAGCTGTTTTTT.

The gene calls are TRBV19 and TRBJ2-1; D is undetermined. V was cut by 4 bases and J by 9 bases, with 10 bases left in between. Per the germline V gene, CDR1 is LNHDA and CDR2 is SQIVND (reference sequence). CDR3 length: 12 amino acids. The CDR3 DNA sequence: TGTGCCAGTAGTACGGGTTTCGTTGAGCAGTTCTTC. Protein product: CASSTGFVEQFF.

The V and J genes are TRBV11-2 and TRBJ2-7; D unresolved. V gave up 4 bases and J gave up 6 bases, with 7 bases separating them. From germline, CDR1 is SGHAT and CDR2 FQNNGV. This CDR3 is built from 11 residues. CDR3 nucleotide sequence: TGTGCCAGCAGCTCCCTTGTCGAGCAGTACTTC. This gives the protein CASSSLVEQYF.

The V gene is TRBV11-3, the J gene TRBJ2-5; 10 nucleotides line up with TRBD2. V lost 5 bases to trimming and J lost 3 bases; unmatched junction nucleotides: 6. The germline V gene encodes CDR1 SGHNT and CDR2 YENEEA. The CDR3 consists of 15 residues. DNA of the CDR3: TGTGCCAGCAGCATAGGGCTAGCGGGAGAAGAGACCCAGTACTTC. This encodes CASSIGLAGEETQYF.

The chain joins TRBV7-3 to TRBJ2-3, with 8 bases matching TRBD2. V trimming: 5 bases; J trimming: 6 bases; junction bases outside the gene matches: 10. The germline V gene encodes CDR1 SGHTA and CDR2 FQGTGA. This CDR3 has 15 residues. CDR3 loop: CASSEGAGVGDTQYF. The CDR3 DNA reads TGTGCCAGCAGCGAAGGAGCGGGAGTAGGGGATACGCAGTATTTT.

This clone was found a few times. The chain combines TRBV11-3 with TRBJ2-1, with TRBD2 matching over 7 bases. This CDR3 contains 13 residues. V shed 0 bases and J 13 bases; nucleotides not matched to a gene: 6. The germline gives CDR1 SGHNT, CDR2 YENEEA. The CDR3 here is CASSLDPSGSQFF. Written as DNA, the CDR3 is TGTGCCAGCAGCTTAGATCCTAGCGGTTCTCAGTTCTTC.

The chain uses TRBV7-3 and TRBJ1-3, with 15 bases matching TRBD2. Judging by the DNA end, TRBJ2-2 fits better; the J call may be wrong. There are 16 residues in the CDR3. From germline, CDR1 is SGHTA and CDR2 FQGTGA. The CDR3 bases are TGTGCCAGCAGCTCCGGACTAGCGGGAGGGGGCGGGGAGCTGTTTTTT. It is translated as CASSSGLAGGGGELFF.